This TCR beta chain was recovered during a study of PD-L1 blockade in urothelial cancer. Study-level points and caveats: When pretreatment blood TCR clonality was below the median, it predicted better survival.

V lost 0 bases and J 5 bases, leaving 17 bases between the germline ends. In germline, CDR1 is SGHRS, CDR2 YFSETQ. The CDR3 runs to 16 residues. TCRdb's table, derived via immunoSEQ multiplex PCR, lists solely in-frame clones and lacks some. The sample includes some 29,000 clones, over 75% seen only once; the top ten take about 3%. Worth noting for this clone: Its antigen is undetermined.

The TCR was taken from a man in his fifties or sixties with urothelial cancer. This chain connects TRBV5-1 to TRBJ1-1, with D possibly matching TRBD1 (6 bases). The sequences come from PBMCs, collected around atezolizumab (anti-PD-L1) treatment. The DNA for the CDR3 is TGCGCCAGCAGCTTGGCAGGGGTGGTGGATTTTACTGAAGCTTTCTTT. The encoded protein is CASSLAGVVDFTEAFF.